This TCR beta chain stems from a study of cytomegalovirus exposure and HLA in healthy donors. Findings and caveats of the study: Approximately 17,000 TCR beta sequences were associated with HLA alleles at 0.05 false discovery rate in a later analysis.

This clone was counted between two and nine times. Its antigen is as yet unknown. The PCR contained 60 Vbeta and 13 Jbeta primers. Generated by immunoSEQ multiplex PCR, the TCRdb table keeps only in-frame clones and is missing some. The repertoire has 120,000 to 150,000 clones, 65% to 85% of them found once; the top ten carry about 6.9%. Healthy donors of bone marrow made up the group. Despite likely unrecorded immune exposures, the donors were nominally healthy at the time of sampling. Germline CDR1 and CDR2: LNHDA and SQIVND (reference sequence). This CDR3 region has 13 residues. V lost 8 bases and J 5 bases, leaving 15 bases between the germline ends.

The chain combines TRBV19 with TRBJ2-5; D gene unclear. The sequenced material came from PBMCs. The TCR was taken from a woman in her thirties or forties in good health and CMV-seropositive. The CDR3 nucleotides are TGTGCCAGTTCCCCCTTAGTCCGGGAGACCCAGTACTTC. Translating it yields CASSPLVRETQYF.